A selection of T cell receptor beta chains follows, all from one sample in a study of blood T cell repertoires in COVID-19. TCRdb's table, derived via immunoSEQ multiplex PCR, lists solely in-frame clones and lacks some. The sample carries fewer than 200,000 clones, 82% recorded once. Sequences were obtained from peripheral blood. Source of these receptors: a woman in her sixties with COVID-19, enrolled during active disease. Both conserved end residues are part of each CDR3. A D gene is named only where the DNA matches it firmly. Clone size appears in some rows only: once, few, many, or a class for an expanded clone.

>NA|NA|TRBV9|TRBJ2-5
CASSQGIGETQYF
TGTGCCAGCAGCCAGGGGATAGGAGAGACCCAGTACTTC
>NA|TRBD2|TRBV3-1/TRBV3-2|TRBJ2-3
CASSQGTGTSGRARGTDTQYF
TGTGCCAGCAGCCAGGGTACCGGGACTAGCGGGAGGGCCAGGGGCACAGATACGCAGTATTTT
>NA|TRBD2|TRBV14|TRBJ2-3
CASSHRGGSRTDTQYF
TGTGCCAGCAGCCACCGCGGGGGTTCCCGCACAGATACGCAGTATTTT
>NA|TRBD1|TRBV28|TRBJ2-7
CASRQTGGGLNEQYF
TGTGCCAGCAGGCAGACAGGGGGCGGTCTCAACGAGCAGTACTTC
>NA|TRBD1|TRBV15|TRBJ1-5
CATSPGQGVMGQPQHF
TGTGCCACCAGCCCGGGACAGGGGGTGATGGGTCAGCCCCAGCATTTT
>NA|NA|TRBV6-5|TRBJ2-2
CASSYTGNTGELFF
TGTGCCAGCAGTTATACGGGGAACACCGGGGAGCTGTTTTTT
>NA|TRBD1|TRBV3-1/TRBV3-2|TRBJ1-2
CASSQVGGTGGNYGYTF
TGTGCCAGCAGCCAAGTGGGCGGGACAGGGGGTAACTATGGCTACACCTTC
>NA|NA|TRBV18|TRBJ1-5
CASSPSGSSNQPQHF
TGTGCCAGCTCACCTTCAGGGTCTAGCAATCAGCCCCAGCATTTT
>NA|TRBD1|TRBV3-1/TRBV3-2|TRBJ1-2
CASSQGQGRGYTF
TGTGCCAGCAGCCAAGGACAGGGACGCGGCTACACCTTC
>NA|NA|TRBV29-1|TRBJ2-3
CSVKRLGEYTDTQYF
TGCAGCGTCAAGAGACTAGGGGAATACACAGATACGCAGTATTTT
>NA|TRBD1|TRBV4-3|TRBJ2-2
CASSQGAGTGELFF
TGCGCCAGCAGTCAGGGGGCGGGAACCGGGGAGCTGTTTTTT
>NA|NA|TRBV27|TRBJ1-4
CASSSRPATNEKLFF
TGTGCCAGCAGCTCCCGTCCTGCAACTAATGAAAAACTGTTTTTT
>NA|NA|TRBV11-2|TRBJ2-3
CASSFQRASTDTQYF
TGTGCCAGCAGCTTTCAGCGGGCCTCCACAGATACGCAGTATTTT
>NA|TRBD1|TRBV27|TRBJ1-1
CASSSYRGEAFF
TGTGCCAGCAGTTCCTACAGGGGCGAAGCTTTCTTT
>NA|NA|TRBV15|TRBJ2-7
CATSPYSTRPLSYEQYF
TGTGCCACCAGCCCCTATTCCACTAGGCCCCTTTCCTACGAGCAGTACTTC
>NA|TRBD2|TRBV7-9|TRBJ2-3
CASSFQRGSADTQYF
TGTGCCAGCAGCTTCCAGCGGGGTAGCGCAGATACGCAGTATTTT
>NA|TRBD1|TRBV28|TRBJ1-5
CASSQGGGTQPQHF
TGTGCCAGCAGCCAGGGGGGCGGCACTCAGCCCCAGCATTTT
>once|NA|TRBV7-9|TRBJ2-1
CASSLVARGGEQFF
TGTGCCAGCAGCTTAGTAGCGCGGGGTGGGGAGCAGTTCTTC
>NA|NA|TRBV29-1|TRBJ1-1
CSVSIRLNTEAFF
TGCAGCGTTTCTATCCGACTTAACACTGAAGCTTTCTTT
>once|TRBD1|TRBV6-5|TRBJ2-5
CASRVGGGETQYF
TGTGCCAGCAGGGTAGGGGGCGGAGAGACCCAGTACTTC
>NA|TRBD1|TRBV6-2/TRBV6-3|TRBJ2-4
CASSYPQGQGFGIQYF
TGTGCCAGCAGTTACCCCCAGGGACAGGGGTTCGGCATTCAGTACTTC
>NA|TRBD2|TRBV4-1|TRBJ2-2
CASSHPGLARSGELFF
TGCGCCAGCAGCCATCCGGGACTAGCGAGGTCCGGGGAGCTGTTTTTT
>NA|NA|TRBV19|TRBJ1-2
CASSTRGEANYGYTF
TGTGCCAGTAGTACCAGGGGTGAAGCTAACTATGGCTACACCTTC
>NA|TRBD1|TRBV3-1/TRBV3-2|TRBJ1-2
CASSQHGTGNYGYTF
TGTGCCAGCAGCCAACATGGGACAGGGAACTATGGCTACACCTTC
>NA|TRBD1|TRBV7-2|TRBJ1-5
CASSLESGGSSQPQHF
TGTGCCAGCAGCTTAGAATCAGGGGGATCAAGTCAGCCCCAGCATTTT
>NA|NA|TRBV6-5|TRBJ2-7
CASSYSTRPYEQYF
TGTGCCAGCAGTTACTCAACCAGGCCTTACGAGCAGTACTTC
>NA|NA|TRBV29-1|TRBJ2-7
CSVEVGAYEQYF
TGCAGCGTTGAGGTGGGAGCCTACGAGCAGTACTTC
>NA|TRBD1|TRBV13|TRBJ1-4
CASSLSQGARWGNEKLFF
TGTGCCAGCAGCTTATCACAGGGGGCTCGGTGGGGTAATGAAAAACTGTTTTTT
>NA|NA|TRBV10-1|TRBJ1-5
CATRGHRETQPQHF
TGCGCCACTAGAGGACACCGCGAAACTCAGCCCCAGCATTTT
>many|TRBD1|TRBV6-1|TRBJ2-1
CASSEAPGQGAEQFF
TGTGCCAGCAGTGAAGCGCCAGGACAGGGGGCTGAGCAGTTCTTC
>NA|NA|TRBV9|TRBJ1-6
CASSPYREGNSPLHF
TGTGCCAGCAGCCCCTACCGGGAAGGTAATTCACCCCTCCACTTT
>NA|NA|TRBV7-8|TRBJ1-3
CASSQDFGQNSGNTIYF
TGTGCCAGCAGCCAAGACTTTGGACAGAACTCTGGAAACACCATATATTTT
>NA|NA|TRBV28|TRBJ1-2
CASRPGRAYINYGYTF
TGTGCCAGCAGGCCGGGAAGGGCGTATATTAACTATGGCTACACCTTC
>NA|NA|TRBV6-6|TRBJ2-7
CASSTGAYEQYF
TGTGCCAGCTCGACGGGAGCTTACGAGCAGTACTTC
>NA|NA|TRBV28|TRBJ2-5
CASSFAGVAGSIQETQYF
TGTGCCAGCAGTTTTGCCGGGGTCGCGGGGTCAATTCAAGAGACCCAGTACTTC
>NA|TRBD2|TRBV5-5|TRBJ2-5
CASSLGPAGGRAETQYF
TGTGCCAGCAGCTTGGGGCCAGCGGGAGGCCGCGCGGAGACCCAGTACTTC
>NA|NA|TRBV27|TRBJ2-7
CASSSPRQPRYEQYF
TGTGCCAGCAGTTCCCCCCGCCAACCCAGGTACGAGCAGTACTTC
>NA|TRBD1|TRBV12-5|TRBJ2-1
CASGLTRTGCEQFF
TGTGCTAGTGGTTTGACCCGGACAGGGTGTGAGCAGTTCTTC
>NA|NA|TRBV3-1/TRBV3-2|TRBJ1-2
CASSQDHILF
TGTGCCAGCAGCCAAGATCACATATTGTTC
>once|NA|TRBV7-3|TRBJ1-6
CASSRAGGRDNSPLHF
TGTGCCAGCAGCAGGGCCGGGGGGCGCGATAATTCACCCCTCCACTTT